Below are 25 T cell receptor beta chains sequenced from a single sample in a study of T cell clonality in common variable immunodeficiency. Antigen specificity for these receptors is unknown. The data were produced by immunoSEQ multiplex PCR, yet TCRdb's version contains in-frame clones alone and is incomplete. Recorded here are some 25,000 clones, none singletons. Regarding the study as a whole: Common variable immunodeficiency TCR beta sequences reportedly had fewer deletions and N-nucleotide insertions.

The sequenced sample consisted of peripheral blood mononuclear cells. Source of these receptors: a human donor with common variable immunodeficiency.

This clone was seen many times. The CDR3 end falls 3 residues outside the read, so it is completed with the germline J gene. This sequence joins TRBV19 and TRBJ2-7, with 9 bases aligning to TRBD1. J lost 5 bases, V lost 5 bases, and 10 bases had no gene match. CDR1 is LNHDA and CDR2 is SQIVND in the germline V gene (reference sequence). CDR3 length: 15 residues. The sequenced part of the CDR3 DNA is TGTGCCAGTAGTTTAACCGGGACAGGGAGCGACGAG. The encoded protein is CASSLTGTGSDE. The entire CDR3 protein reads CASSLTGTGSDEQYF.

A few counts support this clone. The sequenced fragment ends 3 residues before the CDR3 boundary, so the rest is inferred from the germline J gene. This chain connects TRBV30 to TRBJ1-2; D is undetermined. The CDR3 is made up of 11 amino acids. From germline, CDR1 is GTSNPN and CDR2 SVGIG (reference sequence). The germline V and J ends were trimmed by 1 base and 7 bases, with 7 bases remaining between them. CDR3 protein: CAWSGGSGYTF. The sequenced CDR3 bases are TGTGCCTGGAGTGGAGGGTCTGGC.

As to this clone: The read falls 3 residues short of the CDR3 end, and the missing part is taken from the germline J gene. The chain is built from TRBV19 and TRBJ1-2; TRBD1 agrees at 7 bases. The CDR3 extends over 11 amino acids. Germline V gene sequence: CDR1 LNHDA, CDR2 SQIVND (reference sequence). J was trimmed by 7 bases and V by 5 bases; bases with no gene match: 1. Incomplete CDR3 DNA: TGTGCCAGTAGTCGGACAGGTGGC. The encoded protein is CASSRTGG. The CDR3 as a whole reads CASSRTGGYTF.

Note on this clone: Sequencing ends 3 residues short of the CDR3 end; the germline J gene provides the rest. The genes are TRBV7-8 and TRBJ1-6; 11 positions match TRBD1. This CDR3 is built from 17 residues. After removal of 4 bases from V and 7 bases from J, the junction contained 9 bases not matched to a gene. CDR1 and CDR2 (germline): SGHVS, FQNEAQ. The CDR3 bases that were read are TGTGCCAGCAGCTCGTACGGGACAGGGGGTAGGAATTCACCC. Translated, it gives CASSSYGTGGRNSP. Given in full, the CDR3 is CASSSYGTGGRNSPLHF.

This clone is termed medium-sized. CDR3 sequence reads: CASGLQGARGGEAFF. The CDR3 DNA, read in part, is TGCGCCAGCGGACTACAGGGGGCCCGGGGAGGTGAA. The rearrangement uses TRBV4-1 and TRBJ1-1; 9 bases line up with TRBD1. The read halts 3 residues ahead of the CDR3 end, with the missing end drawn from the germline J gene. The germline V gene encodes CDR1 MGHRA and CDR2 YSYEKL. After removal of 8 bases from V and 7 bases from J, the junction contained 14 bases not matched to a gene. The CDR3 is made up of 15 amino acids.

The table lists this clone with many counts. The CDR3 protein is CAWSTEGDGYTF. The DNA read from the CDR3 is TGTGCCTGGAGCACAGAAGGAGATGGC. The chain links TRBV30 to TRBJ1-2; no definite D call. The CDR3 extends 3 residues past the end of the read, so its final part is completed from the germline J gene. Germline V gene data show CDR1 as GTSNPN and CDR2 as SVGIG (reference sequence). The V end was cut by 3 bases, the J end by 6 bases, with 11 bases between. The CDR3 is made up of 12 amino acids.

This clone occurred many times. CDR3 sequence reads: CSVEAQGELFF. CDR3 DNA, as far as it was read: TGCAGCGTTGAGGCCCAGGGGGAA. The J gene is TRBJ1-4, the V gene TRBV29-1; TRBD1 matches at 7 bases. The CDR3 is cut off 3 residues early in the read; its end comes from the germline J gene. CDR1 is SQVTM and CDR2 is ANQGSEA in the germline V gene. CDR3 length equals 11 residues.

Many counts were recorded for this clone. From the germline J gene comes the end of the CDR3, since the read stops 3 residues before it. The chain carries TRBV29-1 and TRBJ2-5; no reliable D call. V dropped 6 bases and J dropped 7 bases, with 15 bases sitting between them. Germline CDR1 is SQVTM and CDR2 is ANQGSEA. The CDR3 loop spans 12 amino acids. The CDR3 loop reads CSVDVGRRTQYF. Partial CDR3 DNA: TGCAGCGTAGATGTCGGTCGCCGGACC.

On this clone itself: Given a much more abundant clone one base away, this may be a read error. The DNA ends 3 residues before the CDR3 does, and the rest of the CDR3 is filled in from the germline J gene. J is TRBJ2-7 and V is TRBV11-2; no reliable D call. V shed 3 bases and J shed 3 bases, with 6 bases lying between them. The germline gives CDR1 SGHAT, CDR2 FQNNGV. CDR3 length: 12 residues. The CDR3 DNA, read in part, is TGTGCCAGCAGCTTTAACAGCTACGAG. Translation gives CASSFNSYE. The whole CDR3 protein reads CASSFNSYEQYF.

As for this clone: A read error may account for a junction end that differs from germline. The read terminates 3 residues ahead of where the CDR3 ends, so the germline J gene completes it. The chain uses TRBV18 and TRBJ2-2; 9 bases are a match to TRBD2. CDR3 size: 16 residues. Germline lookup yields CDR1 KGHSH and CDR2 LQKENI. The CDR3 sequence: CASSPLAGVNTGELFF. The CDR3 DNA, read in part, is TGTGCCAGCTCACCGTTAGCGGGGGTGAACACTGGGGAG.

This clone came up a few times. The read ends 3 residues shy of where the CDR3 ends; the end is completed using the germline J gene. This rearrangement joins TRBV20-1 to TRBJ1-2, with D possibly TRBD1 on 6 matching bases. Per the germline V gene, CDR1 is DFQATT and CDR2 is SNEGSKA (reference sequence). The CDR3 sequence is 14 residues long. The sequenced part of the CDR3 DNA is TGCAGTGCCAATGCGGGGGCCCTTGTAGAAGGC. Translating gives CSANAGALVEG. The full CDR3 sequence reads CSANAGALVEGYTF.

Many counts were recorded for this clone. The CDR3 end lies 3 residues beyond the end of the read and is filled in from the germline J gene. The chain links TRBV5-1 to TRBJ2-7; D unresolved. V lost 1 base and J lost 4, with 9 bases in between. This CDR3 region has 13 residues. Germline CDR1 and CDR2: SGHRS and YFSETQ. The sequenced part of the CDR3 DNA is TGCGCCAGCAGCTTGAATCCCTTGTACGAG. As protein: CASSLNPLYE. The full-length CDR3 reads as CASSLNPLYEQYF.

This clone showed up many times. The read ends 3 residues early relative to the CDR3; the germline J gene fills the gap. The rearrangement joins TRBV19 to TRBJ2-7; 8 nucleotides agree with TRBD1. The CDR3 length is 14 residues. The germline CDR1 and CDR2 sequences are LNHDA and SQIVND (reference sequence). Germline trimming cut 7 bases from V and 0 bases from J; bases unmatched to any gene: 5. The part of the CDR3 DNA that was read is TGTGCCAGTACCGCGACAGGGGCCTCCTACGAG. It translates to CASTATGASYE. The entire CDR3 reads CASTATGASYEQYF.

The sample holds many counts of this clone. The read stops 3 residues short of the end of the CDR3; the missing end is completed from the germline J gene. The chain carries TRBV24-1 and TRBJ1-2; 7 bases fit TRBD1. Per the germline V gene, CDR1 is KGHDR and CDR2 is SFDVKD. CDR3 length equals 15 residues. Losses at the gene ends were 4 bases for V and 4 bases for J; bases not matched to a gene: 8. This CDR3 reads CATSEAGQPSYGYTF. CDR3 DNA, as far as it was read: TGTGCCACCAGTGAAGCGGGACAGCCCAGCTATGGC.

The part of the CDR3 DNA that was read is TGTGCCAGCGGGCCGGGACAGACCTACTATGGC. Its protein product is CASGPGQTYYG. The entire CDR3 reads CASGPGQTYYGYTF. This chain links TRBV2 with TRBJ1-2, with 7 bases lining up with TRBD1. The sequence runs out 3 residues before the end of the CDR3; the remainder is reconstructed from the germline J gene. The V and J ends lost 8 bases and 3 bases, in that order; junction bases with no gene match: 9. Germline CDR1 SNHLY, CDR2 FYNNEI. This CDR3 spans 14 amino acids.

This clone occurred many times. The read comes to an end 3 residues before the CDR3 does, leaving the germline J gene to fill in the end. The chain links TRBV10-3 to TRBJ2-1, with D possibly matching TRBD2 (5 bases). Trimming took off 9 bases at V and 5 bases at J, with 14 bases between the two ends. The CDR3 consists of 13 residues. Germline CDR1 reads ENHRY; CDR2 reads SYGVKD. CDR3 DNA (partial): TGTGCCATAGCCGGACTGAGTCACAATGAG. This sequence encodes CAIAGLSHNE. The full CDR3 protein is CAIAGLSHNEQFF.

The table lists this clone with many counts. The read gets to within 3 residues of the CDR3 end, and the germline J gene fills in the rest. The chain has TRBV5-1 and TRBJ2-3, with TRBD1 as a possible D gene (7 bases). The CDR3 extends over 15 amino acids. Germline-derived CDR1 and CDR2 are SGHRS and YFSETQ. Trimming removed 7 bases at V and 4 bases at J, with 19 bases between. The CDR3 DNA, read in part, is TGCGCCAGCCGACCGCTGGAGGGGGCCGCAGATACG. Its translation: CASRPLEGAADT. The entire CDR3 protein reads CASRPLEGAADTQYF. Full variable domain (missing parts from reference TRBV5-1 and TRBJ2-3): KAGVTQTPRYLIKTRGQQVTLSCSPISGHRSVSWYQQTPGQGLQFLFEYFSETQRNKGNFPGRFSGRQFSNSRSEMNVSTLELGDSALYLCASRPLEGAADTQYFGPGTRLTVL.

In this sample, this clone turned up a few times. The sequenced part of the CDR3 DNA is TGCGCCAGCAGCTGGGCCTCTGCAGCTAACTATGGC. Its protein is CASSWASAANYG. The whole CDR3 reads CASSWASAANYGYTF. V and J are TRBV5-1 and TRBJ1-2; D gene ambiguous. The read stops 3 residues short of the end of the CDR3; the missing end is completed from the germline J gene. V was cut by 3 bases and J by 0 bases, with 12 bases left in between. Germline V gene lookup returns CDR1 SGHRS and CDR2 YFSETQ. This CDR3 contains 15 residues.

To note about this clone: The read falls 3 residues short of the CDR3 end, and the missing part is taken from the germline J gene. V and J are TRBV18 and TRBJ1-2; TRBD1 matches at 10 bases. The V gene end was trimmed by 3 bases and the J gene end by 4 bases; junction bases not matched to a gene: 5. The CDR3 contains 15 residues. CDR1 KGHSH and CDR2 LQKENI come from the germline V gene. Here the CDR3 reads CASSPTGQGVYGYTF. The covered CDR3 bases are TGTGCCAGCTCACCGACCGGACAGGGGGTCTATGGC.

Points on this clone: The read halts 3 residues ahead of the CDR3 end, with the missing end drawn from the germline J gene. V and J are TRBV2 and TRBJ1-2; a possible D gene is TRBD1 (6 bases). Germline assignment: CDR1 SNHLY and CDR2 FYNNEI. The V and J ends lost 6 bases and 4 bases respectively, with 21 bases between them. The CDR3 is 16 amino acids. The sequenced CDR3 bases are TGTGCCAGCAGGCGGGGGCGCGGAGTGGCCGCCTATGGC. Translating it yields CASRRGRGVAAYG. The whole CDR3 is CASRRGRGVAAYGYTF.

To note about this clone: At one boundary the junction diverges from the germline segment, which might be a read error. With the read ending 3 residues before the CDR3 end, the germline J gene is used to fill in that end. This chain links TRBV7-7 with TRBJ2-7; 7 bases are shared with TRBD2. From germline, CDR1 is SSHAT and CDR2 FNYEAQ (reference sequence). CDR3 length equals 15 residues. CDR3 amino acids: CASSPFPGRGSEQYF. Partial CDR3 DNA: TGTGCTAGCAGCCCCTTTCCAGGGAGGGGCTCCGAG.

Of note for this clone: Read data end 3 residues before the CDR3 end; the end is taken from the germline J gene. This rearrangement joins TRBV20-1 to TRBJ2-1; the match to TRBD1 covers 8 bases. The CDR3 spans 15 residues. V was clipped by 4 bases and J by 1 base; unmatched bases: 6. The germline V gene has CDR1 DFQATT and CDR2 SNEGSKA (reference sequence). The sequenced CDR3 bases are TGCAGTGCTACCGGCAGGGGGCTATCCTACAATGAG. Amino acids: CSATGRGLSYNE. The whole CDR3 protein is CSATGRGLSYNEQFF.

This clone was counted a few times. The read finishes 3 residues shy of the CDR3 end, and the germline J gene is used to complete it. The gene calls are TRBV19 and TRBJ2-2; 8 bases fit TRBD2. Germline loops: CDR1 LNHDA, CDR2 SQIVND (reference sequence). CDR3 length: 14 residues. V shed 6 bases, J shed 4 bases, and the junction held 4 bases outside the gene matches. Partial CDR3 DNA: TGTGCCAGTAGATATAGCGGGATCACCGGGGAG. It yields the protein CASRYSGITGE. The whole CDR3 sequence is CASRYSGITGELFF.

In this sample, this clone turned up many times. The CDR3 end is not reached by the read, which stops 3 residues before it; the germline J gene fills it in. The V and J genes are TRBV10-1 and TRBJ2-1; the match to TRBD2 covers 7 bases. This CDR3 spans 15 amino acids. Losses at the gene ends were 5 bases for V and 8 bases for J; bases not matched to a gene: 12. Germline-derived CDR1 and CDR2 are WNHNN and SYGVQD (reference sequence). This CDR3 reads CASSPRRGGSDEQFF. CDR3 DNA (partial): TGCGCCAGCAGTCCGCGCCGCGGGGGATCCGATGAG.

In its sample, this clone was seen many times. From the germline J gene comes the end of the CDR3, since the read stops 3 residues before it. J is TRBJ1-1 and V is TRBV29-1, with a possible D match to TRBD1 (5 bases). Trimming shortened V by 3 bases and J by 6 bases, and 20 bases separated the two germline ends. The CDR3 runs to 15 residues. Looked up from germline, CDR1 is SQVTM and CDR2 is ANQGSEA. The chain's CDR3 is CSVEPQAGRIAEAFF. The covered CDR3 bases are TGCAGCGTTGAGCCCCAGGCAGGGCGGATCGCTGAA.